These 19 T cell receptor beta chains share one sample of origin, sequenced in a study of shared clonotypes between healthy human individuals. The repertoire was sequenced with immunoSEQ multiplex PCR; TCRdb's copy has only in-frame clones and lacks some. This table has more than 400,000 clones, about 78% appearing once. Sequenced material: PBMCs. The receptor set was obtained from a woman aged 40-49 years in good health. Some clones in this sample may be carry-over from other donors' samples.

The CDR3 is CAAKRVAGFNGELFF. In nucleotides, the CDR3 is TGTGCCGCCAAGAGGGTAGCGGGATTTAACGGGGAGCTGTTTTTT. The chain has TRBV27 and TRBJ2-2, with 8 bases matching TRBD2. This CDR3 comprises 15 residues. The V and J ends lost 11 bases and 7 bases, in that order; junction bases with no gene match: 15. The germline gives CDR1 MNHEY, CDR2 SMNVEV (reference sequence).

Worth noting for this clone: This probably arose from a read error, given a far larger clone one base away. The chain recombines TRBV12-2 with TRBJ2-1; the D segment call TRBD2 is taken from the table without a DNA check. TRBV12-2 is flagged as a pseudogene. The CDR3 is made up of 17 amino acids. The CDR3 DNA is TGTGCAAGTCGCTTAGGGGCCCTAGCGGGAGGGAGCGATAAGCAGTTCTTC. Its translation: CASRLGALAGGSDKQFF.

This chain links TRBV9 with TRBJ2-3; 8 bases match TRBD2. The junction had 10 bases not matched to a gene; V was cut back by 1 base and J by 6 bases. The CDR3 totals 16 residues. Per germline, CDR1 SGDLS and CDR2 YYNGEE. The CDR3 DNA reads as TGTGCCAGCAGCGTAACCCCCGGACTAGCCTCCGATACGCAGTATTTT. The encoded protein is CASSVTPGLASDTQYF.

The chain recombines TRBV15 with TRBJ2-7; weak D call: TRBD2 (5 bases). V was pared by 0 bases and J by 0 bases, with 12 bases between. Germline V gene sequence: CDR1 LNHNV, CDR2 YYDKDF (reference sequence). The length of the CDR3 is 16 residues. The CDR3: CATSRDRSGASYEQYF. As DNA, the CDR3 is TGTGCCACCAGCAGAGATCGGAGCGGAGCCTCCTACGAGCAGTACTTC. The whole variable domain, remainder taken from reference TRBV15 and TRBJ2-7, is DAMVIQNPRYQVTQFGKPVTLSCSQTLNHNVMYWYQQKSSQAPKLLFHYYDKDFNNEADTPDNFQSRRPNTSFCFLDIRSPGLGDTAMYLCATSRDRSGASYEQYFGPGTRLTVT.

In this sample, this clone turned up a few times. The chain couples TRBV7-2 to TRBJ1-2; 9 positions match TRBD1. V trimming: 3 bases; J trimming: 7 bases; junction bases outside the gene matches: 3. The CDR3 extends over 13 amino acids. Germline V gene data show CDR1 as SGHTA and CDR2 as FQGNSA. Here the CDR3 reads CASSLGQGRGYTF. The DNA for the CDR3 is TGTGCCAGCAGCTTGGGACAGGGACGTGGCTACACCTTC.

This chain uses TRBV21-1 with TRBJ1-5. TRBV21-1 is given as a pseudogene. The CDR3 has 13 amino acids. The chain's CDR3 is CASSKSNGQPQHF. The CDR3 region has the DNA TGTGCCAGCAGCAAAAGCAATGGACAGCCCCAGCATTTT.

This chain links TRBV4-1 with TRBJ2-5; no definite D call. The V gene's germline CDR1 is MGHRA and CDR2 YSYEKL. The V end was cut by 1 base, the J end by 1 base, with 4 bases between. This CDR3 spans 13 amino acids. The CDR3 region is CASSQVVQETQYF. CDR3 DNA: TGCGCCAGCAGCCAAGTAGTCCAAGAGACCCAGTACTTC.

This chain uses TRBV19 with TRBJ1-2, with no clear D. CDR1 and CDR2 (germline): LNHDA, SQIVND (reference sequence). The CDR3 covers 14 residues. Trimming took off 8 bases at V and 2 bases at J, with 15 bases between the two ends. The CDR3 bases are TGTGCCAGTTCCCCTGGTAGGACGAACTATGGCTACACCTTC. This codes for CASSPGRTNYGYTF.

The J gene is TRBJ2-1, the V gene TRBV7-2, with TRBD2 matching 13 bases. Germline V gives CDR1 SGHTA, CDR2 FQGNSA. J lost 12 bases, V lost 1 base, and 6 bases had no gene match. The CDR3 is made up of 15 amino acids. DNA for the CDR3: TGTGCCAGCAGCTTAGATGGGACTAGCGGGGTGGTGCAGTTCTTC. Translated: CASSLDGTSGVVQFF.

About this clone: This likely reflects a read error, since a far larger clone is one base away. Additional DNA sequences in this sample encode the identical CDR3. The V and J genes are TRBV28 and TRBJ1-5, with D maybe TRBD1 (5 bases). CDR3 size: 16 residues. Germline CDR1 and CDR2: MDHEN and SYDVKM. This CDR3 reads CASSLAADSYNQPQHF. The CDR3 DNA follows: TGTGCCAGCAGTTTAGCCGCAGACAGCTACAATCAGCCCCAGCATTTC. The full variable domain, rest sourced from reference TRBV28 and TRBJ1-5, is DVKVTQSSRYLVKRTGEKVFLECVQDMDHENMFWYRQDPGLGLRLIYFSYDVKMKEKGDIPEGYSVSREKKERFSLILESASTNQTSMYLCASSLAADSYNQPQHFGDGTRLSIL.

The DNA of the CDR3 is TGCGCCAGCAGCCAAGGGACCGCGGGACAGGTGATCTACGAGCAGTACTTC. Amino acids: CASSQGTAGQVIYEQYF. The V and J genes are TRBV4-3 and TRBJ2-7, with 8 bases aligning to TRBD1. V dropped 1 base and J dropped 3; count of bases not matched to a gene: 11. CDR1 is LGHNA and CDR2 is YSLEER in the germline V gene. This CDR3 has 17 amino acids.

This sequence joins TRBV28 and TRBJ2-7; D is unresolved. The V gene lost 6 bases and the J gene lost 3 bases, with 9 bases spanning the gap. Per germline, CDR1 MDHEN and CDR2 SYDVKM. The CDR3 has 12 amino acids. The CDR3 DNA sequence: TGTGCCAGCAGGCTGCCCGGCTACGAGCAGTACTTC. Protein: CASRLPGYEQYF.

This chain links TRBV4-2 with TRBJ2-1, with 12 nucleotides matching TRBD2. This CDR3 has 19 residues. The germline gives CDR1 LGHNA, CDR2 YNFKEQ. V lost 5 bases to trimming and J lost 8 bases; unmatched junction nucleotides: 19. In nucleotides, the CDR3 is TGTGCCAGCAGCTACGGACTAGCGGGATCCCAGCAGCTAGGGGATGAGCAGTTCTTC. Its translation is CASSYGLAGSQQLGDEQFF.

This clone was detected only once. The chain joins TRBV9 to TRBJ1-1; D is uncertain. CDR1 SGDLS and CDR2 YYNGEE come from the germline V gene. The CDR3 runs 15 residues. V lost 4 bases and J lost 1, with 14 bases in between. The CDR3 protein is CASSPQNLENTEAFF. In DNA, the CDR3 is TGTGCCAGCAGCCCGCAGAATTTAGAGAACACTGAAGCTTTCTTT.

The chain has TRBV11-1 and TRBJ1-1, with D possibly being TRBD1 (6 bases). Trimming stripped 3 bases from V and 1 base from J, with 9 bases between. The V gene's germline CDR1 is SGHAT and CDR2 FQDESV (reference sequence). The CDR3 consists of 14 residues. The CDR3 coding sequence is TGTGCCAGCAGCTTCGGGGGCTCGAACACTGAAGCTTTCTTT. Amino acid sequence: CASSFGGSNTEAFF.

CDR3 in amino acids: CASTKWVGDTSYEQYF. Written as DNA, the CDR3 is TGTGCCAGCACCAAATGGGTAGGGGACACTAGCTACGAGCAGTACTTC. The V call is TRBV13, the J call TRBJ2-7; TRBD1 might be the D (6 bases). Trimming left V 7 bases short and J 3 bases short, with 22 bases between. Germline CDR1 reads PRHDT; CDR2 reads FYEKMQ (reference sequence). The CDR3 totals 16 residues. Complete variable domain (other parts from reference TRBV13 and TRBJ2-7): AAGVIQSPRHLIKEKRETATLKCYPIPRHDTVYWYQQGPGQDPQFLISFYEKMQSDKGSIPDRFSAQQFSDYHSELNMSSLELGDSALYFCASTKWVGDTSYEQYFGPGTRLTVT.

The chain couples TRBV6-5 to TRBJ2-5; TRBD1 is a possible D gene (6 bases). The J call is doubtful: the DNA matches TRBJ2-7 better. Germline V lookup: CDR1 MNHEY, CDR2 SVGAGI. This CDR3 is built from 14 residues. DNA for the CDR3: TGTGCCATCAAACCGGGACACCGCTCCTACGAGCAGTACTTC. This codes for CAIKPGHRSYEQYF.

This sequence joins TRBV18 and TRBJ1-1, with 8 bases aligning to TRBD1. This CDR3 comprises 13 residues. Germline values: CDR1 KGHSH, CDR2 LQKENI. The J segment lost 5 bases and the V segment lost 5 bases, leaving 4 bases of the junction unmatched. The CDR3 DNA sequence: TGTGCCAGCTCATGGACAGGGTCGACTGAAGCTTTCTTT. It codes for CASSWTGSTEAFF.

The chain couples TRBV27 to TRBJ2-1, with a tentative D call TRBD2 (5 bases). The germline V and J ends were trimmed by 10 bases and 0 bases, with 10 bases remaining between them. Per germline, CDR1 MNHEY and CDR2 SMNVEV (reference sequence). The CDR3 is made up of 13 amino acids. CDR3 protein: CATRGFSYNEQFF. For the CDR3, the DNA is TGTGCCACCCGGGGTTTCTCCTACAATGAGCAGTTCTTC.